These 29 T cell receptor beta chains originate from one sample sequenced in a study of neurological immune-mediated disorders (dated by TCRdb to the late 2010s). To prepare the library, 5' RACE was applied. The listed sequencing device is Illumina HiSeq 2500. The public reads were quality trimmed at Q25 with fastp and then assembled into clones with MiXCR by TCRdb, keeping productive beta chains. A single entry per CDR3 protein holds the most common genes and DNA from its merged rows. A total of over 40,000 distinct CDR3 sequences appear in this sample, 6% to 7% of them only once. Clones ranked in the top ten supply around 0.6% of the sample. The sequenced sample consisted of CD4+ T cells from blood. Every receptor here comes from a woman aged 40 to 55 in good health.

This clonotype was seen ten or more times. This chain connects TRBV20-1 to TRBJ2-2; no clear D. Per the germline V gene, CDR1 is DFQATT and CDR2 is SNEGSKA (reference sequence). The CDR3 runs to 13 residues. Trimming removed 0 bases at V and 5 bases at J, with 7 bases between. In DNA, the CDR3 is TGCAGTGCTAGAGATCGGGTGACCGGGGAGCTGTTTTTT. Its protein is CSARDRVTGELFF.

This clonotype was seen at least ten times. The gene calls are TRBV5-1 and TRBJ2-7; D is undetermined. This CDR3 region has 13 residues. CDR1 is SGHRS and CDR2 is YFSETQ in the germline V gene. The V gene lost 3 bases and the J gene lost 2 bases, with 9 bases spanning the gap. CDR3 DNA sequence: TGCGCCAGCAGCTCCGACGTGGCCTACGAGCAGTACTTC. Encoded protein: CASSSDVAYEQYF.

The chain carries TRBV28 and TRBJ2-7; TRBD2 matches 10 bases. This CDR3 is built from 16 residues. Per the germline V gene, CDR1 is MDHEN and CDR2 is SYDVKM. Trimming took 7 bases from V and 3 from J; bases not matched to a gene: 12. The CDR3 nucleotides are TGTGCCAGCATCGGCCCGTCTAGCGGGAGCTACTACGAGCAGTACTTC. Protein product: CASIGPSSGSYYEQYF.

This clonotype was counted ten times or more. The chain couples TRBV5-1 to TRBJ2-1; 7 bases match TRBD2. The J segment lost 0 bases and the V segment lost 0 bases, leaving 9 bases of the junction unmatched. CDR3 size: 18 residues. CDR1 is SGHRS, CDR2 YFSETQ, per germline. CDR3 coding DNA: TGCGCCAGCAGCTTGGCGTTAGCGGGCCGCCTCTCCTACAATGAGCAGTTCTTC. Translated: CASSLALAGRLSYNEQFF.

The J gene is TRBJ2-1, the V gene TRBV3-1, with D unclear. Germline CDR1 LGHDT, CDR2 YNNKEL (reference sequence). Deletions cut 0 bases from V and 7 bases from J, with 13 bases between. CDR3 length: 15 residues. The CDR3 DNA reads TGTGCCAGCAGCCAAGATTCTGTCCCTCAAAATGAGCAGTTCTTC. Its translation is CASSQDSVPQNEQFF.

This clonotype was seen ten or more times. The V gene is TRBV6-2 or TRBV6-3, the J gene TRBJ2-6; the match to TRBD1 covers 8 bases. With V trimmed by 3 bases and J by 0 bases, 7 bases remained unmatched. Germline values: CDR1 MNHEY, CDR2 SVGEGT. The CDR3 sequence is 18 residues long. Here the CDR3 reads CASSYFGDRGSGANVLTF. The CDR3, as DNA: TGTGCCAGCAGTTATTTTGGTGACAGGGGCTCTGGGGCCAACGTCCTGACTTTC.

This clonotype came up many times. The chain couples TRBV29-1 to TRBJ2-3, with TRBD1 matching over 8 bases. V was clipped by 3 bases and J by 3 bases; unmatched bases: 8. The CDR3 extends over 15 amino acids. Germline V gene sequence: CDR1 SQVTM, CDR2 ANQGSEA. The CDR3, as DNA: TGCAGCGTTGACGGTGCAGGGGGCAAGACAGATACGCAGTATTTT. As protein: CSVDGAGGKTDTQYF.

There are many counts of this clonotype. The gene calls are TRBV19 and TRBJ2-2; tentatively, D is TRBD1 (6 bases). Trimming shortened V by 4 bases and J by 0 bases, and 6 bases separated the two germline ends. Germline CDR1 is LNHDA and CDR2 is SQIVND (reference sequence). The length of the CDR3 is 14 residues. CDR3 amino acids: CASSTGANTGELFF. The CDR3 DNA sequence: TGTGCCAGTAGTACAGGGGCGAACACCGGGGAGCTGTTTTTT.

This clonotype was seen ten or more times. The rearrangement uses TRBV29-1 and TRBJ2-1; 10 bases align to TRBD2. Trimming took 4 bases from V and 12 from J; bases not matched to a gene: 12. Germline-derived CDR1 and CDR2 are SQVTM and ANQGSEA. This CDR3 is built from 14 residues. The CDR3 reads CSVGLAGEGSRQFF. The CDR3 DNA reads TGCAGCGTTGGGCTAGCGGGAGAGGGCTCTCGGCAGTTCTTC.

This clonotype appeared many times. The chain couples TRBV7-2 to TRBJ1-5, with 7 nucleotides matching TRBD1. The CDR3 consists of 16 residues. V lost 1 base and J lost 0; bases outside the gene matches: 3. From germline, CDR1 is SGHTA and CDR2 FQGNSA. The CDR3 sequence: CASSLGDRVSNQPQHF. Here the CDR3 DNA reads TGTGCCAGCAGCTTAGGAGACAGGGTTAGCAATCAGCCCCAGCATTTT.

This clonotype was seen ten or more times. The chain couples TRBV29-1 to TRBJ2-1, with 10 bases matching TRBD1. The V and J ends lost 3 bases and 6 bases, in that order; junction bases with no gene match: 8. Germline-derived CDR1 and CDR2 are SQVTM and ANQGSEA. This CDR3 contains 15 residues. The CDR3 loop reads CSVDRWDRGGNEQFF. The CDR3, as DNA: TGCAGCGTTGATCGGTGGGACAGGGGTGGCAATGAGCAGTTCTTC.

The gene calls are TRBV5-1 and TRBJ1-5, with 10 bases fitting TRBD1. The CDR3 totals 15 residues. Germline trimming cut 4 bases from V and 1 base from J; bases unmatched to any gene: 2. The germline CDR1 and CDR2 sequences are SGHRS and YFSETQ. CDR3 protein: CASSEDRGSNQPQHF. CDR3 coding DNA: TGCGCCAGCAGCGAGGACAGGGGGAGCAATCAGCCCCAGCATTTT. The full variable domain, rest sourced from reference TRBV5-1 and TRBJ1-5, is KAGVTQTPRYLIKTRGQQVTLSCSPISGHRSVSWYQQTPGQGLQFLFEYFSETQRNKGNFPGRFSGRQFSNSRSEMNVSTLELGDSALYLCASSEDRGSNQPQHFGDGTRLSIL.

There are many counts of this clonotype. The rearrangement joins TRBV6-6 to TRBJ1-1; weak D call: TRBD1 (5 bases). Germline values: CDR1 MNHNY, CDR2 SVGAGI (reference sequence). Trimming removed 2 bases at V and 0 bases at J, with 7 bases between. The CDR3 runs to 14 residues. CDR3 amino acids: CASSYGGVNTEAFF. The CDR3 DNA is TGTGCCAGCAGTTACGGGGGGGTGAACACTGAAGCTTTCTTT.

This clonotype occurred many times. The chain employs TRBV7-8 and TRBJ1-4; D not resolved. The germline V and J ends were trimmed by 1 base and 1 base, with 10 bases remaining between them. This CDR3 region has 16 residues. Germline loops: CDR1 SGHVS, CDR2 FQNEAQ. The CDR3 spells CASSLDYRGTNEKLFF. Written as DNA, the CDR3 is TGTGCCAGCAGCTTAGACTACCGGGGAACTAATGAAAAACTGTTTTTT.

This clonotype was seen repeatedly, ten times or more. The chain recombines TRBV15 with TRBJ1-1; perhaps TRBD1 as D (5 bases). Trimming removed 0 bases from V and 3 bases from J, with 11 bases in between. Germline V gives CDR1 LNHNV, CDR2 YYDKDF (reference sequence). The CDR3 length is 15 residues. The CDR3 region has the DNA TGTGCCACCAGCAGAGATCCCAGGGTGGACACTGAAGCTTTCTTT. It specifies CATSRDPRVDTEAFF. The full variable domain, in which reference TRBV15 and TRBJ1-1 provide the parts outside the CDR3, is DAMVIQNPRYQVTQFGKPVTLSCSQTLNHNVMYWYQQKSSQAPKLLFHYYDKDFNNEADTPDNFQSRRPNTSFCFLDIRSPGLGDTAMYLCATSRDPRVDTEAFFGQGTRLTVV.

A remark on this clonotype: This may be a read error, as it is one base from a much larger clone. This chain connects TRBV15 to TRBJ1-1, with D possibly being TRBD1 (5 bases). Germline V gene lookup returns CDR1 LNHNV and CDR2 YYDKDF (reference sequence). This CDR3 spans 13 amino acids. CDR3 in amino acids: CVTSREMSGEAFF. The CDR3 region has the DNA TGTGTCACCAGCAGAGAGATGTCAGGGGAAGCTTTCTTT. The variable domain in full, completed from reference TRBV15 and TRBJ1-1, reads DAMVIQNPRYQVTQFGKPVTLSCSQTLNHNVMYWYQQKSSQAPKLLFHYYDKDFNNEADTPDNFQSRRPNTSFCFLDIRSPGLGDTAMYLCVTSREMSGEAFFGQGTRLTVV.

This clonotype has at least ten counts. This sequence joins TRBV5-1 and TRBJ2-5; no firm D call. V lost 4 bases, J lost 5 bases, and 18 bases lay in between. The CDR3 contains 15 residues. Germline CDR1 and CDR2: SGHRS and YFSETQ. The chain's CDR3 is CASSLAFASRETQYF. CDR3 nucleotide sequence: TGCGCCAGCAGCCTGGCCTTTGCGTCTAGGGAGACCCAGTACTTC.

This clonotype was picked up many times. This sequence joins TRBV7-2 and TRBJ1-2; D is perhaps TRBD1 (5 bases). The CDR3 loop spans 12 amino acids. V was clipped by 3 bases and J by 8 bases, with 10 bases between them. Per germline, CDR1 SGHTA and CDR2 FQGNSA. The CDR3 here is CASSFRGRGYTF. For the CDR3, the DNA is TGTGCCAGCAGCTTCCGGGGCCGGGGCTACACCTTC.

Ten or more counts support this clonotype. The J gene is TRBJ2-4, the V gene TRBV7-2; 7 bases match TRBD2. The CDR3 contains 13 residues. Losses at the gene ends were 4 bases for V and 6 bases for J; bases not matched to a gene: 3. The germline V gene has CDR1 SGHTA and CDR2 FQGNSA. This CDR3 is CASSSGLPNIQYF. CDR3 sequence (DNA): TGTGCCAGCAGCTCGGGACTACCAAACATTCAGTACTTC.

This clonotype was seen repeatedly, ten times or more. V and J are TRBV7-2 and TRBJ2-1; 9 bases line up with TRBD2. V shed 5 bases, J shed 0 bases, and the junction held 2 bases outside the gene matches. CDR3 length: 15 amino acids. Germline-derived CDR1 and CDR2 are SGHTA and FQGNSA. Written as DNA, the CDR3 is TGTGCCAGCAGCCGACTAGCGGTCTCCTACAATGAGCAGTTCTTC. Residues: CASSRLAVSYNEQFF.

This clonotype was counted many times. The rearrangement uses TRBV5-1 and TRBJ2-7, with D possibly being TRBD1 (5 bases). Germline-derived CDR1 and CDR2 are SGHRS and YFSETQ. This CDR3 is 14 amino acids long. Trimming removed 0 bases at V and 5 bases at J, with 12 bases between. CDR3 in DNA: TGCGCCAGCAGCTTGGAGGGCAGGGTCCACGAGCAGTACTTC. As protein: CASSLEGRVHEQYF.

This clonotype was counted ten times or more. V is TRBV28 and J is TRBJ2-6, with a tentative D call TRBD2 (5 bases). From germline, CDR1 is MDHEN and CDR2 SYDVKM. The CDR3 has 13 amino acids. Trimming removed 8 bases from V and 0 bases from J, with 5 bases in between. The CDR3 protein is CASGSSGANVLTF. CDR3 bases: TGTGCCAGCGGGAGCTCTGGGGCCAACGTCCTGACTTTC.

This clonotype was detected ten times or more. The chain recombines TRBV10-3 with TRBJ2-1; D unresolved. Germline lookup yields CDR1 ENHRY and CDR2 SYGVKD. The CDR3 sequence is 13 residues long. V lost 4 bases and J 4 bases, leaving 8 bases between the germline ends. Here the CDR3 reads CAISVSLYNEQFF. Here the CDR3 DNA reads TGTGCCATCAGTGTAAGTCTGTACAATGAGCAGTTCTTC.

In this sample, this clonotype turned up many times. J is TRBJ2-1 and V is TRBV29-1, with a tentative D call TRBD1 (6 bases). Trimming stripped 4 bases from V and 7 bases from J, with 20 bases between. The CDR3 has 15 residues. Per germline, CDR1 SQVTM and CDR2 ANQGSEA. The CDR3 coding sequence is TGCAGCGTTGTTCCACAGGGAAAGGTCGGGAATGAGCAGTTCTTC. Translating gives CSVVPQGKVGNEQFF.

This clonotype was seen many times. V usage is TRBV20-1 and J usage is TRBJ2-7; D is ambiguous. Germline CDR1 DFQATT, CDR2 SNEGSKA (reference sequence). Trimming took off 3 bases at V and 0 bases at J, with 12 bases between the two ends. The CDR3 is 14 residues long. Here the CDR3 reads CSARIPSSSYEQYF. The CDR3 region has the DNA TGCAGTGCTAGGATTCCATCGAGCTCCTACGAGCAGTACTTC.

This clonotype was detected ten times or more. J is TRBJ2-3 and V is TRBV20-1; D ambiguous. With 5 bases removed from V and 1 base from J, the gap between germline ends came to 13 bases. CDR1 is DFQATT, CDR2 SNEGSKA, per germline (reference sequence). This CDR3 contains 14 residues. As DNA, the CDR3 is TGCAGTGCTCGGTGGGGTGTGGGCACAGATACGCAGTATTTT. Protein product: CSARWGVGTDTQYF.

This clonotype appeared many times. The chain joins TRBV7-2 to TRBJ1-5; 7 nucleotides agree with TRBD1. The CDR3 runs to 13 residues. J lost 8 bases, V lost 5 bases, and 6 bases had no gene match. Looked up from germline, CDR1 is SGHTA and CDR2 is FQGNSA. CDR3 residues: CASSPGQWEPQHF. The CDR3 DNA is TGTGCCAGCAGCCCGGGACAGTGGGAGCCCCAGCATTTT.

This clonotype was seen ten or more times. This sequence joins TRBV20-1 and TRBJ2-1; 7 bases agree with TRBD2. After removal of 0 bases from V and 8 bases from J, the junction contained 10 bases not matched to a gene. Germline CDR1 is DFQATT and CDR2 is SNEGSKA (reference sequence). This CDR3 has 15 amino acids. The CDR3 coding sequence is TGCAGTGCTAGAGATTGGGCGGGAGTCTCCCATGAGCAGTTCTTC. The encoded protein is CSARDWAGVSHEQFF.

At least ten counts were recorded for this clonotype. The genes are TRBV7-2 and TRBJ2-7; 7 nucleotides align to TRBD1. Trimming took 1 base from V and 6 from J; bases not matched to a gene: 6. The V gene's germline CDR1 is SGHTA and CDR2 FQGNSA. This CDR3 spans 14 amino acids. CDR3 in DNA: TGTGCCAGCAGCTTAGACAGGGGACCTTTCGAGCAGTACTTC. Amino acid sequence: CASSLDRGPFEQYF.